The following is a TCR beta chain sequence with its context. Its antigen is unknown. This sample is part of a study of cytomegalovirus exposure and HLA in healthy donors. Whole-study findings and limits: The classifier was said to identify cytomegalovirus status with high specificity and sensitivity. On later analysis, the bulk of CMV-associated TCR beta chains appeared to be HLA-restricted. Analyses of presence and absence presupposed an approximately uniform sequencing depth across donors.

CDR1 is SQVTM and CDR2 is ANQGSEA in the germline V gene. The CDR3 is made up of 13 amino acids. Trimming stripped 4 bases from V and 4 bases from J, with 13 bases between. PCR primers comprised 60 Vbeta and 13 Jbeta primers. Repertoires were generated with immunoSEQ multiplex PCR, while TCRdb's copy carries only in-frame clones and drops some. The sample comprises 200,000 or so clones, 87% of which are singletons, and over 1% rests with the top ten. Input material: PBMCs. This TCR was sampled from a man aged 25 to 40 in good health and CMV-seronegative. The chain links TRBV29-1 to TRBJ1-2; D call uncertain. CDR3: CSVVRQVSYGYTF. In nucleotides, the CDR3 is TGCAGCGTTGTACGTCAAGTCAGCTATGGCTACACCTTC.